The 15 T cell receptor beta chains presented below share a single source sample, sequenced in a study of CD8 T cells in ankylosing spondylitis. TCRdb fed the 5' RACE reads into MiXCR, producing one record per CDR3 protein. The table shows about 220,000 distinct CDR3 sequences, with roughly a tenth occurring only once. The sample was blood, either unsorted or a sorted T cell fraction (not recorded which). The receptor source for this set is a male donor with ankylosing spondylitis or in good health (not recorded which).

This clonotype was observed many times. The rearrangement joins TRBV24-1 to TRBJ2-1; 11 bases map to TRBD1. Germline CDR1 is KGHDR and CDR2 is SFDVKD. V shed 5 bases, J shed 8 bases, and the junction held 7 bases outside the gene matches. The CDR3 is 15 amino acids. The DNA of the CDR3 is TGTGCCACCAGTGGTCCGGACAGGGGGCAGGATGAGCAGTTCTTC. This sequence encodes CATSGPDRGQDEQFF.

This clonotype occurred many times. The rearrangement links TRBV7-2 to TRBJ2-3, with a possible D match to TRBD2 (5 bases). Germline values: CDR1 SGHTA, CDR2 FQGNSA. The CDR3 has 14 residues. V gave up 1 base and J gave up 4 bases, with 9 bases separating them. CDR3 in amino acids: CASSLGGSADTQYF. In DNA, the CDR3 is TGTGCCAGCAGCTTAGGTGGGAGCGCAGATACGCAGTATTTT.

This clonotype was found many times. The chain uses TRBV20-1 and TRBJ2-3; 7 bases line up with TRBD1. CDR1 and CDR2 (germline): DFQATT, SNEGSKA (reference sequence). V shed 6 bases and J 5 bases; nucleotides not matched to a gene: 17. This CDR3 spans 16 amino acids. The CDR3 DNA sequence: TGCAGTGCCCCACCCGCTCGCCAGGGGGTCGGAGATACGCAGTATTTT. Translation: CSAPPARQGVGDTQYF.

This clonotype was seen many times. This rearrangement joins TRBV29-1 to TRBJ2-3; possible D gene TRBD1, 6 bases. This CDR3 has 14 amino acids. Germline CDR1 is SQVTM and CDR2 is ANQGSEA. V was cut by 7 bases and J by 0 bases, with 14 bases left in between. CDR3 protein: CSAEGTSSTDTQYF. In DNA form, the CDR3 reads TGCAGCGCCGAGGGGACAAGCAGCACAGATACGCAGTATTTT.

Ten or more counts support this clonotype. This chain links TRBV10-3 with TRBJ2-5, with D hard to call. With 7 bases removed from V and 2 bases from J, the gap between germline ends came to 8 bases. CDR1 is ENHRY, CDR2 SYGVKD, per germline. This CDR3 region has 12 residues. This chain's CDR3 is CAIKAEQETQYF. The CDR3 nucleotides are TGTGCCATCAAGGCAGAGCAAGAGACCCAGTACTTC.

Only a few counts were recorded for this clonotype. The V and J genes are TRBV9 and TRBJ2-2; D assignment may be TRBD1 or TRBD2 (5 bases each). CDR3 length equals 14 residues. Germline V lookup: CDR1 SGDLS, CDR2 YYNGEE. The V and J ends lost 4 bases and 15 bases respectively, with 22 bases between them. The CDR3 reads CASSITRDPKGMFF. CDR3 bases: TGTGCCAGCAGCATCACCCGGGACCCTAAAGGGATGTTTTTT.

CDR3 loop: CASSSGAGGYDNEQFF. The CDR3 region has the DNA TGTGCCAGCAGCTCAGGTGCGGGGGGCTACGACAATGAGCAGTTCTTC. The chain uses TRBV7-2 and TRBJ2-1; 8 bases match TRBD2. Germline V gives CDR1 SGHTA, CDR2 FQGNSA. The ends lost 4 bases at V and 5 bases at J; junction bases unmatched: 10. The CDR3 totals 16 residues.

For this clonotype: A single base separates this from a much larger clone, so it may be a read error. The chain is built from TRBV3-1 and TRBJ1-1, with 9 bases fitting TRBD1. This CDR3 comprises 14 residues. Per germline, CDR1 LGHDT and CDR2 YNNKEL (reference sequence). J was trimmed by 8 bases and V by 4 bases; bases with no gene match: 8. This CDR3 reads CASSPNSGQGEAFF. CDR3 nucleotides: TGTGCCAGCAGCCCAAACTCCGGACAGGGGGAAGCTTTCTTT.

The chain uses TRBV29-1 and TRBJ1-1; a weak D match, TRBD1 (6 bases). Trimming removed 6 bases from V and 7 bases from J, with 15 bases in between. CDR3 length: 12 amino acids. From germline, CDR1 is SQVTM and CDR2 ANQGSEA. CDR3 sequence (DNA): TGCAGCGTCTCTGCGGGACACAATGAAGCTTTCTTT. This encodes CSVSAGHNEAFF.

On this clonotype: A much bigger clone sits one base away, suggesting this may be a read error. It is likely a read error, because the conserved phenylalanine at the end of the CDR3 is missing. CDR3 sequence reads: CASSLYGGGATDTQYL. Written as DNA, the CDR3 is TGTGCCAGCAGCTTATACGGCGGGGGAGCCACAGATACGCAGTATTTA. J is TRBJ2-3 and V is TRBV7-3; TRBD2 agrees at 7 bases. This CDR3 is 16 amino acids long. With V trimmed by 2 bases and J by 2 bases, 7 bases remained unmatched. CDR1 and CDR2 from the germline V gene are SGHTA and FQGTGA.

This clonotype was picked up many times. The V call is TRBV5-6, the J call TRBJ2-1; TRBD1 matches at 7 bases. The CDR3 length is 14 residues. The V gene end was trimmed by 0 bases and the J gene end by 8 bases; junction bases not matched to a gene: 5. Germline-derived CDR1 and CDR2 are SGHDT and YYEEEE. CDR3 sequence reads: CASSLGQGLDEQFF. The CDR3 nucleotides are TGTGCCAGCAGCTTGGGACAGGGATTGGATGAGCAGTTCTTC.

The gene calls are TRBV7-2 and TRBJ2-1; 9 positions agree with TRBD1. CDR3 length equals 14 residues. Trimming took 1 base from V and 8 from J; bases not matched to a gene: 3. CDR1 and CDR2 (germline): SGHTA, FQGNSA. CDR3 in DNA: TGTGCCAGCAGCTTAGACAGGGGGCCGGATGAGCAGTTCTTC. It codes for CASSLDRGPDEQFF.

The chain employs TRBV2 and TRBJ2-3; a possible D gene is TRBD1 (6 bases). The CDR3 has 13 amino acids. With 3 bases removed from V and 5 bases from J, the gap between germline ends came to 9 bases. The germline gives CDR1 SNHLY, CDR2 FYNNEI. For the CDR3, the DNA is TGTGCCAGCAGTGATCAGGGGAGAGATACGCAGTATTTT. This sequence encodes CASSDQGRDTQYF. Variable domain in full (rest from reference TRBV2 and TRBJ2-3): EPEVTQTPSHQVTQMGQEVILRCVPISNHLYFYWYRQILGQKVEFLVSFYNNEISEKSEIFDDQFSVERPDGSNFTLKIRSTKLEDSAMYFCASSDQGRDTQYFGPGTRLTVL.

The rearrangement joins TRBV18 to TRBJ2-7; D is perhaps TRBD2 (6 bases). This CDR3 contains 13 residues. Trimming pared 3 bases from V and 2 bases from J, leaving 8 bases between. CDR1 KGHSH and CDR2 LQKENI come from the germline V gene. CDR3 amino acids: CASSPAGPYEQYF. Here the CDR3 DNA reads TGTGCCAGCTCACCTGCGGGACCCTACGAGCAGTACTTC.

This clonotype has a count of ten or more. The V call is TRBV20-1, the J call TRBJ2-1; a possible D gene is TRBD2 (6 bases). CDR1 and CDR2 from the germline V gene are DFQATT and SNEGSKA (reference sequence). V lost 7 bases and J 8 bases, leaving 21 bases between the germline ends. The CDR3 covers 14 residues. CDR3 in DNA: TGCAGTGTTCTAGCTACTAGCAGTAGGGATGAGCAGTTCTTC. Translation: CSVLATSSRDEQFF.